The 5 T cell receptor beta chains below were found in one sample sequenced in a study of preoperative IRX-2 immunotherapy in early breast cancer. Treatment indicated: preoperative locoregional IRX-2 cytokine immunotherapy. TCRdb keeps only in-frame clones here, not all; method: immunoSEQ multiplex PCR. The sample has over 55,000 clones; 94% are singletons. The specimen was obtained from a patient treated with IRX-2 immunotherapy. These receptors were obtained from a human donor with breast cancer.

The chain carries TRBV18 and TRBJ1-1; D is uncertain. Trimming cost V 3 bases and J 2 bases, with 10 bases left between them. This CDR3 contains 14 residues. Per the germline V gene, CDR1 is KGHSH and CDR2 is LQKENI. CDR3 region: CASSPGSHNTEAFF. As DNA, the CDR3 is TGTGCCAGCTCACCGGGCAGCCATAACACTGAAGCTTTCTTT.

The chain recombines TRBV30 with TRBJ2-3; 7 nucleotides align to TRBD2. This CDR3 comprises 14 residues. CDR1 is GTSNPN and CDR2 is SVGIG in the germline V gene (reference sequence). The V gene end was trimmed by 2 bases and the J gene end by 2 bases; junction bases not matched to a gene: 4. The CDR3, as DNA: TGTGCCTGGAGTTTCAGCGGGAACACAGATACGCAGTATTTT. Its protein is CAWSFSGNTDTQYF.

The V call is TRBV10-3, the J call TRBJ2-7; tentatively, D is TRBD1 (5 bases). Deletions cut 6 bases from V and 3 bases from J, with 21 bases between. Germline CDR1 ENHRY, CDR2 SYGVKD. CDR3 length: 16 amino acids. The CDR3 reads CAISVGAGQAGYEQYF. Here the CDR3 DNA reads TGTGCCATCAGCGTAGGGGCAGGGCAGGCAGGCTACGAGCAGTACTTC.

The V gene is TRBV5-6, the J gene TRBJ2-3; 12 bases map to TRBD2. J was trimmed by 7 bases and V by 2 bases; bases with no gene match: 8. The CDR3 is 16 residues long. CDR1 and CDR2 from the germline V gene are SGHDT and YYEEEE. The CDR3 here is CASSLMTSGSGNTQYF. The CDR3 DNA follows: TGTGCCAGCAGCTTAATGACTAGCGGGAGCGGGAATACGCAGTATTTT.

The V and J genes are TRBV4-3 and TRBJ2-7, with D tentatively TRBD1 (6 bases). The germline V and J ends were trimmed by 2 bases and 5 bases, with 10 bases remaining between them. In germline, CDR1 is LGHNA, CDR2 YSLEER. The CDR3 has 13 amino acids. CDR3 amino acids: CASSQSAGDEQYF. The CDR3 nucleotides are TGCGCCAGCAGCCAAAGCGCAGGGGACGAGCAGTACTTC.